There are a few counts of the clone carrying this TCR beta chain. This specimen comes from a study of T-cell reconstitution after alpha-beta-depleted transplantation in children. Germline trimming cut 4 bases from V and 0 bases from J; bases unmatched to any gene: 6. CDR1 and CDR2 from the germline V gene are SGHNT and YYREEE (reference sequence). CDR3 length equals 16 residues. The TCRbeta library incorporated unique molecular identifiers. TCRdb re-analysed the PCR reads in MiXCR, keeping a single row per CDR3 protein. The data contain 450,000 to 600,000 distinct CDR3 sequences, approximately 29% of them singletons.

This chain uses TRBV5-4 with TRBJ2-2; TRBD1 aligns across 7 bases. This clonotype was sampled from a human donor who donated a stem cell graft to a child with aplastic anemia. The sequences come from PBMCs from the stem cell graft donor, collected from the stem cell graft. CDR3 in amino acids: CASSPRTGANTGELFF. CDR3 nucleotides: TGTGCCAGCAGCCCGAGGACAGGCGCGAACACCGGGGAGCTGTTTTTT.